This paragraph covers one T cell receptor (beta chain) sequence. Its antigen specificity is not known. No much larger clone is present one base from it, and per-base qualities are unavailable. The CDR3 regions of human TCRbeta chains were analyzed by immunosequencing. The authors' pipeline ran thus. Repertoire TCRs were checked for matches against a reference library of SARS-CoV-2-specific TCRs that had been generated using the MIRA antigen-specificity platform. Breadth meant the fraction of unique TCRs that were SARS-CoV-2-associated, whereas depth meant the fraction of total T cells that were SARS-CoV-2-associated. Using the MIRA data, each spike-specific TCR was mapped to the spike region that the TCR reacts to and placed in a CD4 or CD8 class. Log10-transformed breadth and depth values were compared by one-way ANOVA with Sidak's multiple comparisons tests. Here the immuneACCESS table is served through TCRdb, limited to in-frame sequences with V and J called. Missing clones are a known gap in these copies; in checked studies unresolved V genes cover under half, and the rest lacks a known reason. That table furnishes V, J and clone size, whereas the DNA furnished D and trimming. This sample holds approximately 140,000 clones; about nine tenths were observed only once. Under 2% of the sample is held by the ten biggest clonotypes.

This sample is drawn from a study of T cell responses to AZD1222 COVID-19 vaccine (dated by TCRdb to 2020 to 2023). Regarding the research as a whole: TCR sequencing was performed for about 250 trial participants, of whom 200 to 210 were given two doses of AZD1222 and around 25 were given two doses of MenACWY control vaccine. Trial participants were enrolled into age subgroups of 18-55, 56-69 and 70-plus years, which contained about 150, 27 and 61 TCR-sequenced participants, respectively.

What the authors observed across the whole study: The whole spike protein was spanned by vaccine-associated CD4 TCRs, and dominant responses were seen in regions 160-218 and 743-854. Reportedly, close to half of the unique spike-specific TCRs recognized epitopes lying outside the regions that are mutated in the B.1.351 and B.1.1.7 variants. The 56-69-year group was small, and its depth increase did not reach significance, likely because of low power. Conclusions about previously exposed vaccinees are limited, since just six or seven AZD1222 recipients were seropositive for SARS-CoV-2 at baseline. A significant rise in spike-specific TCR breadth and depth was observed after two AZD1222 doses relative to day 0 and relative to MenACWY recipients. Because no day 14 peak-response samples were available, repertoires were characterized only after the peak T cell response. Participants were mostly white British, with more females than males. The authors suggested clonal diversity may have been underestimated.

According to the study, the label for this sample's time point signals: about 28 days (+/-7) after the second vaccine dose. Because spike-specific TCR depth and breadth did not differ between the two schedules, AZD1222 recipients who got a second dose at roughly 4 weeks were pooled with those who got a second dose at roughly 12 weeks. Vaccinee samples came from UK trials COV001 and COV002, including a single-blind randomized controlled phase 2/3 trial of AZD1222 (ChAdOx1 nCoV-19) in healthy adults. For TCRbeta chain sequencing, PBMC samples were collected from trial participants at day 0 and at day 28 after the second dose. The junction shows trimming of 4 bases on V and 2 bases on J, and the gene matches do not reach 6 bases of it. The germline V gene provides CDR1 MNHEY and CDR2 SVGAGI. CDR3 length: 15 amino acids, cysteine to phenylalanine. The retained sequence is limited to the CDR3, 45 bases, with the frame set at the first base.

The starting material was peripheral blood, obtained 28 days after the second AZD1222 dose. The receptor was derived from an adult who received the AZD1222 COVID-19 vaccine. The chain couples TRBV6-5 to TRBJ2-3; 7 bases in the junction line up with TRBD1. CDR3 sequence: CASSFGRGYTDTQYF. The sequenced DNA: TGTGCCAGCAGTTTCGGCAGGGGGTACACAGATACGCAGTATTTT.